Presented here are 9 T cell receptor beta chains from one specimen sequenced in a study of cytomegalovirus exposure and HLA in healthy donors. Researchers ran the PCR with 60 Vbeta and 13 Jbeta primers. Profiled with immunoSEQ multiplex PCR; TCRdb holds only in-frame clones, not every one. The table lists over 70,000 clones, 70% to 75% of them singletons, with about an eighth in the top ten. The sample consisted of PBMCs. These receptors were obtained from a human donor in good health.

The chain's CDR3 is CASSLGQKHPYNEQFF. The DNA for the CDR3 is TGCGCCAGCAGCTTGGGCCAAAAGCACCCTTACAATGAGCAGTTCTTC. The chain uses TRBV5-1 and TRBJ2-1; D uncertain. The length of the CDR3 is 16 residues. Germline assignment: CDR1 SGHRS and CDR2 YFSETQ. Trimming shortened V by 0 bases and J by 4 bases, and 14 bases separated the two germline ends.

This chain links TRBV11-3 with TRBJ2-7; D may be TRBD1 (6 bases). The CDR3 is made up of 14 amino acids. Germline lookup yields CDR1 SGHNT and CDR2 YENEEA. The V gene lost 0 bases and the J gene lost 4 bases, with 10 bases spanning the gap. DNA for the CDR3: TGTGCCAGCAGCTTAGAATCAGGGGCTTACGAGCAGTACTTC. Protein sequence: CASSLESGAYEQYF.

The genes are TRBV14 and TRBJ1-1, with a possible D match to TRBD1 (5 bases). The V and J ends lost 5 bases and 6 bases respectively, with 10 bases between them. The CDR3 extends over 12 amino acids. In germline, CDR1 is SGHDN, CDR2 FVKESK. CDR3 region: CASSFREAEAFF. The DNA for the CDR3 is TGTGCCAGCAGCTTCAGGGAGGCTGAAGCTTTCTTT. Variable domain in full (rest from reference TRBV14 and TRBJ1-1): EAGVTQFPSHSVIEKGQTVTLRCDPISGHDNLYWYRRVMGKEIKFLLHFVKESKQDESGMPNNRFLAERTGGTYSTLKVQPAELEDSGVYFCASSFREAEAFFGQGTRLTVV.

This chain uses TRBV5-6 with TRBJ1-3, with TRBD1 matching 12 bases. The V and J ends lost 3 bases and 4 bases, in that order; junction bases with no gene match: 5. This CDR3 region has 16 residues. CDR1 and CDR2 from the germline V gene are SGHDT and YYEEEE. The DNA for the CDR3 is TGTGCCAGCAGCTCCCGGGACAGGGGGCTAGGAAACACCATATATTTT. It is translated as CASSSRDRGLGNTIYF.

The chain links TRBV6-6 to TRBJ2-1; unclear D gene. Germline-derived CDR1 and CDR2 are MNHNY and SVGAGI (reference sequence). Deletions cut 5 bases from V and 0 bases from J, with 8 bases between. The CDR3 is 14 amino acids. This CDR3 reads CASSEISSYNEQFF. CDR3 in DNA: TGTGCCAGCAGTGAGATAAGCTCCTACAATGAGCAGTTCTTC.

CDR3: CASSLMSSGRAYTGELFF. As DNA, the CDR3 is TGCGCCAGCAGCTTGATGTCTAGCGGGAGGGCCTACACCGGGGAGCTGTTTTTT. This sequence joins TRBV5-1 and TRBJ2-2; the match to TRBD2 covers 12 bases. This CDR3 is built from 18 residues. Trimming at V came to 1 base and at J to 3 bases, leaving 7 bases not matched to a gene. Germline V gene lookup returns CDR1 SGHRS and CDR2 YFSETQ.

The chain combines TRBV4-1 with TRBJ2-2; D unclear. Germline V gene lookup returns CDR1 MGHRA and CDR2 YSYEKL. The CDR3 length is 15 residues. V shed 4 bases and J shed 5 bases, with 14 bases lying between them. CDR3 nucleotide sequence: TGCGCCAGCAGCCGCGTCGAGGTCATGACCGGGGAGCTGTTTTTT. This codes for CASSRVEVMTGELFF.

The CDR3 coding sequence is TGCGCCAGCAGCTTGTCGGGTAGCTCCTACAATGAGCAGTTCTTC. Its translation is CASSLSGSSYNEQFF. J is TRBJ2-1 and V is TRBV5-1; no firm D call. Germline assignment: CDR1 SGHRS and CDR2 YFSETQ. The CDR3 length is 15 residues. Between the trimmed V and J ends, which lost 1 base and 0 bases, there was a span of 8 bases.

V gene TRBV27 combines with J gene TRBJ2-1, with a tentative D call TRBD2 (6 bases). Trimming shortened V by 3 bases and J by 0 bases, and 9 bases separated the two germline ends. There are 15 residues in the CDR3. Germline CDR1 MNHEY, CDR2 SMNVEV (reference sequence). The CDR3 bases are TGTGCCAGCAGTTTGTTCGGGGGCTCCTACAATGAGCAGTTCTTC. Translated: CASSLFGGSYNEQFF.